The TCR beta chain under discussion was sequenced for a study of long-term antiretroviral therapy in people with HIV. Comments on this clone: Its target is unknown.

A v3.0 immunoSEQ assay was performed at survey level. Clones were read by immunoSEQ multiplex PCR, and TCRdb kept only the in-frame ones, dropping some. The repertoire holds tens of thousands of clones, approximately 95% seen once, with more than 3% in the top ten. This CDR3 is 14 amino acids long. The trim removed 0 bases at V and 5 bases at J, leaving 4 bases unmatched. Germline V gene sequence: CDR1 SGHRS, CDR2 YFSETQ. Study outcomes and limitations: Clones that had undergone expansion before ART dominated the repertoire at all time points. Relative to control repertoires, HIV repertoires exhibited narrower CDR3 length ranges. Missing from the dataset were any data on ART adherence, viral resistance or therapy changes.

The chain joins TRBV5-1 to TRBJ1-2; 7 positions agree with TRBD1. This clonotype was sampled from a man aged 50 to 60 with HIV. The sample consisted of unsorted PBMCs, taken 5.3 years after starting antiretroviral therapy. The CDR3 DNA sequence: TGCGCCAGCAGCTTGGCCCCGGGACAGTATGGCTACACCTTC. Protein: CASSLAPGQYGYTF.